These T cell receptor beta chains were read from a single sample in a study of T cell responses to AZD1222 COVID-19 vaccine. Generated by immunoSEQ multiplex PCR, the TCRdb table keeps only in-frame clones and is missing some. Of some 140,000 clones listed, 85% to 95% are singletons. The sample here was peripheral blood, taken 28 days after the second AZD1222 dose. Receptors were obtained from an adult who received the AZD1222 COVID-19 vaccine. Both conserved end residues are part of each CDR3. D genes are given only for firm matches. The size entry is marked missing in some rows and otherwise reads once, few, many or a size class.

TRBV19,-,-,TRBJ1-5,CASSIEGAEQPQHF,TGTGCCAGTAGTATAGAAGGGGCAGAACAGCCCCAGCATTTT
TRBV7-9,-,-,TRBJ1-6,CASNNGASYNSPLHF,TGTGCCAGCAACAACGGGGCGTCCTATAATTCACCCCTCCACTTT
TRBV30,-,-,TRBJ1-2,CAWTSGQGSGYTF,TGTGCCTGGACCTCAGGGCAAGGGAGTGGCTACACCTTC
TRBV12-3/TRBV12-4,-,-,TRBJ1-6,CASSSRRGSPLHF,TGTGCCAGCAGTTCCCGCAGGGGTTCACCCCTCCACTTT
TRBV6-2/TRBV6-3,-,-,TRBJ1-5,CASSGGSQPQHF,TGTGCCAGCAGTGGGGGGAGTCAGCCCCAGCATTTT
TRBV2,-,-,TRBJ1-1,CASSEPGSLGAFF,TGTGCCAGCAGTGAACCCGGTTCCTTAGGGGCTTTCTTT
TRBV15,-,TRBD2,TRBJ2-3,CATSREGPGLANPDTQYF,TGTGCCACCAGCAGAGAAGGACCGGGACTAGCTAACCCAGATACGCAGTATTTT
TRBV7-9,-,-,TRBJ2-5,CASSLVSSTLETQYF,TGTGCCAGCAGCTTAGTTTCTAGCACTCTAGAGACCCAGTACTTC
TRBV28,-,-,TRBJ2-1,CASSLSYNEQFF,TGTGCCAGCAGTTTATCCTACAATGAGCAGTTCTTC
TRBV27,-,-,TRBJ2-5,CASSLEPGEVRTQYF,TGTGCCAGCAGTCTCGAACCGGGAGAAGTGAGGACCCAGTACTTC
TRBV4-2,-,-,TRBJ2-2,CASSQDPRTPNTGELFF,TGTGCCAGCAGCCAAGATCCTCGGACACCGAACACCGGGGAGCTGTTTTTT
TRBV2,-,-,TRBJ2-7,CASSPNGYEQYF,TGTGCCAGCAGCCCGAACGGCTACGAGCAGTACTTC
TRBV6-5,-,-,TRBJ1-2,CASSSGRGGYTF,TGTGCCAGCAGTTCCGGGCGAGGTGGCTACACCTTC
TRBV13,-,-,TRBJ2-2,CASSYGRQTSGGELFF,TGTGCCAGCAGCTACGGCCGGCAGACGTCAGGGGGGGAGCTGTTTTTT
TRBV29-1,-,TRBD2,TRBJ2-3,CSVEDSAGGLYTQYF,TGCAGCGTTGAAGATTCGGCGGGGGGATTATATACGCAGTATTTT
TRBV19,-,-,TRBJ2-2,CASSIELGLGTGELFF,TGTGCCAGTAGTATAGAGTTGGGGTTGGGCACCGGGGAGCTGTTTTTT
TRBV6-5,-,-,TRBJ2-2,CASSYYRTGSGGELFF,TGTGCCAGCAGTTACTATAGGACGGGCTCGGGCGGGGAGCTGTTTTTT
TRBV6-6,-,-,TRBJ2-7,CASSYYRDEQYF,TGTGCCAGCAGTTACTACAGGGACGAGCAGTACTTC
TRBV6-6,-,-,TRBJ2-2,CASSPTSSVPGELFF,TGTGCCAGCAGTCCTACCTCTAGCGTCCCCGGGGAGCTGTTTTTT
TRBV4-1,-,TRBD1,TRBJ1-1,CASRLTGVNTEAFF,TGCGCCAGCAGGTTGACAGGGGTGAACACTGAAGCTTTCTTT
TRBV28,once,TRBD1,TRBJ1-1,CASRDQQGAQSEAFF,TGTGCCAGCAGAGATCAACAGGGGGCGCAGTCTGAAGCTTTCTTT
TRBV7-6,-,-,TRBJ2-7,CASSEGNEQYF,TGTGCCAGCAGCGAAGGTAACGAGCAGTACTTC
TRBV6-6,-,TRBD1,TRBJ1-2,CASIYGQGGGYTF,TGTGCCAGCATTTACGGACAGGGAGGCGGCTACACCTTC
TRBV19,-,-,TRBJ2-5,CASSRTFSLQETQYF,TGTGCCAGTAGCCGAACCTTTAGCCTCCAAGAGACCCAGTACTTC
TRBV2,-,-,TRBJ2-6,CASKADLSGANVLTF,TGTGCCAGCAAGGCAGACCTCTCTGGGGCCAACGTCCTGACTTTC
TRBV11-2,-,-,TRBJ2-2,CASSSLVGLPGSGELFF,TGTGCCAGCAGCTCCCTCGTGGGCCTCCCTGGGTCCGGGGAGCTGTTTTTT
TRBV29-1,-,-,TRBJ1-1,CSVLTQRGTEAFF,TGCAGCGTCCTCACTCAAAGGGGCACTGAAGCTTTCTTT
TRBV18,-,-,TRBJ2-3,CASSPPRSSSTDTQYF,TGTGCCAGCTCACCACCTCGGTCTAGCAGCACAGATACGCAGTATTTT
TRBV30,-,-,TRBJ2-3,CAWSVLGGDTQYF,TGTGCCTGGAGTGTACTAGGGGGAGATACGCAGTATTTT